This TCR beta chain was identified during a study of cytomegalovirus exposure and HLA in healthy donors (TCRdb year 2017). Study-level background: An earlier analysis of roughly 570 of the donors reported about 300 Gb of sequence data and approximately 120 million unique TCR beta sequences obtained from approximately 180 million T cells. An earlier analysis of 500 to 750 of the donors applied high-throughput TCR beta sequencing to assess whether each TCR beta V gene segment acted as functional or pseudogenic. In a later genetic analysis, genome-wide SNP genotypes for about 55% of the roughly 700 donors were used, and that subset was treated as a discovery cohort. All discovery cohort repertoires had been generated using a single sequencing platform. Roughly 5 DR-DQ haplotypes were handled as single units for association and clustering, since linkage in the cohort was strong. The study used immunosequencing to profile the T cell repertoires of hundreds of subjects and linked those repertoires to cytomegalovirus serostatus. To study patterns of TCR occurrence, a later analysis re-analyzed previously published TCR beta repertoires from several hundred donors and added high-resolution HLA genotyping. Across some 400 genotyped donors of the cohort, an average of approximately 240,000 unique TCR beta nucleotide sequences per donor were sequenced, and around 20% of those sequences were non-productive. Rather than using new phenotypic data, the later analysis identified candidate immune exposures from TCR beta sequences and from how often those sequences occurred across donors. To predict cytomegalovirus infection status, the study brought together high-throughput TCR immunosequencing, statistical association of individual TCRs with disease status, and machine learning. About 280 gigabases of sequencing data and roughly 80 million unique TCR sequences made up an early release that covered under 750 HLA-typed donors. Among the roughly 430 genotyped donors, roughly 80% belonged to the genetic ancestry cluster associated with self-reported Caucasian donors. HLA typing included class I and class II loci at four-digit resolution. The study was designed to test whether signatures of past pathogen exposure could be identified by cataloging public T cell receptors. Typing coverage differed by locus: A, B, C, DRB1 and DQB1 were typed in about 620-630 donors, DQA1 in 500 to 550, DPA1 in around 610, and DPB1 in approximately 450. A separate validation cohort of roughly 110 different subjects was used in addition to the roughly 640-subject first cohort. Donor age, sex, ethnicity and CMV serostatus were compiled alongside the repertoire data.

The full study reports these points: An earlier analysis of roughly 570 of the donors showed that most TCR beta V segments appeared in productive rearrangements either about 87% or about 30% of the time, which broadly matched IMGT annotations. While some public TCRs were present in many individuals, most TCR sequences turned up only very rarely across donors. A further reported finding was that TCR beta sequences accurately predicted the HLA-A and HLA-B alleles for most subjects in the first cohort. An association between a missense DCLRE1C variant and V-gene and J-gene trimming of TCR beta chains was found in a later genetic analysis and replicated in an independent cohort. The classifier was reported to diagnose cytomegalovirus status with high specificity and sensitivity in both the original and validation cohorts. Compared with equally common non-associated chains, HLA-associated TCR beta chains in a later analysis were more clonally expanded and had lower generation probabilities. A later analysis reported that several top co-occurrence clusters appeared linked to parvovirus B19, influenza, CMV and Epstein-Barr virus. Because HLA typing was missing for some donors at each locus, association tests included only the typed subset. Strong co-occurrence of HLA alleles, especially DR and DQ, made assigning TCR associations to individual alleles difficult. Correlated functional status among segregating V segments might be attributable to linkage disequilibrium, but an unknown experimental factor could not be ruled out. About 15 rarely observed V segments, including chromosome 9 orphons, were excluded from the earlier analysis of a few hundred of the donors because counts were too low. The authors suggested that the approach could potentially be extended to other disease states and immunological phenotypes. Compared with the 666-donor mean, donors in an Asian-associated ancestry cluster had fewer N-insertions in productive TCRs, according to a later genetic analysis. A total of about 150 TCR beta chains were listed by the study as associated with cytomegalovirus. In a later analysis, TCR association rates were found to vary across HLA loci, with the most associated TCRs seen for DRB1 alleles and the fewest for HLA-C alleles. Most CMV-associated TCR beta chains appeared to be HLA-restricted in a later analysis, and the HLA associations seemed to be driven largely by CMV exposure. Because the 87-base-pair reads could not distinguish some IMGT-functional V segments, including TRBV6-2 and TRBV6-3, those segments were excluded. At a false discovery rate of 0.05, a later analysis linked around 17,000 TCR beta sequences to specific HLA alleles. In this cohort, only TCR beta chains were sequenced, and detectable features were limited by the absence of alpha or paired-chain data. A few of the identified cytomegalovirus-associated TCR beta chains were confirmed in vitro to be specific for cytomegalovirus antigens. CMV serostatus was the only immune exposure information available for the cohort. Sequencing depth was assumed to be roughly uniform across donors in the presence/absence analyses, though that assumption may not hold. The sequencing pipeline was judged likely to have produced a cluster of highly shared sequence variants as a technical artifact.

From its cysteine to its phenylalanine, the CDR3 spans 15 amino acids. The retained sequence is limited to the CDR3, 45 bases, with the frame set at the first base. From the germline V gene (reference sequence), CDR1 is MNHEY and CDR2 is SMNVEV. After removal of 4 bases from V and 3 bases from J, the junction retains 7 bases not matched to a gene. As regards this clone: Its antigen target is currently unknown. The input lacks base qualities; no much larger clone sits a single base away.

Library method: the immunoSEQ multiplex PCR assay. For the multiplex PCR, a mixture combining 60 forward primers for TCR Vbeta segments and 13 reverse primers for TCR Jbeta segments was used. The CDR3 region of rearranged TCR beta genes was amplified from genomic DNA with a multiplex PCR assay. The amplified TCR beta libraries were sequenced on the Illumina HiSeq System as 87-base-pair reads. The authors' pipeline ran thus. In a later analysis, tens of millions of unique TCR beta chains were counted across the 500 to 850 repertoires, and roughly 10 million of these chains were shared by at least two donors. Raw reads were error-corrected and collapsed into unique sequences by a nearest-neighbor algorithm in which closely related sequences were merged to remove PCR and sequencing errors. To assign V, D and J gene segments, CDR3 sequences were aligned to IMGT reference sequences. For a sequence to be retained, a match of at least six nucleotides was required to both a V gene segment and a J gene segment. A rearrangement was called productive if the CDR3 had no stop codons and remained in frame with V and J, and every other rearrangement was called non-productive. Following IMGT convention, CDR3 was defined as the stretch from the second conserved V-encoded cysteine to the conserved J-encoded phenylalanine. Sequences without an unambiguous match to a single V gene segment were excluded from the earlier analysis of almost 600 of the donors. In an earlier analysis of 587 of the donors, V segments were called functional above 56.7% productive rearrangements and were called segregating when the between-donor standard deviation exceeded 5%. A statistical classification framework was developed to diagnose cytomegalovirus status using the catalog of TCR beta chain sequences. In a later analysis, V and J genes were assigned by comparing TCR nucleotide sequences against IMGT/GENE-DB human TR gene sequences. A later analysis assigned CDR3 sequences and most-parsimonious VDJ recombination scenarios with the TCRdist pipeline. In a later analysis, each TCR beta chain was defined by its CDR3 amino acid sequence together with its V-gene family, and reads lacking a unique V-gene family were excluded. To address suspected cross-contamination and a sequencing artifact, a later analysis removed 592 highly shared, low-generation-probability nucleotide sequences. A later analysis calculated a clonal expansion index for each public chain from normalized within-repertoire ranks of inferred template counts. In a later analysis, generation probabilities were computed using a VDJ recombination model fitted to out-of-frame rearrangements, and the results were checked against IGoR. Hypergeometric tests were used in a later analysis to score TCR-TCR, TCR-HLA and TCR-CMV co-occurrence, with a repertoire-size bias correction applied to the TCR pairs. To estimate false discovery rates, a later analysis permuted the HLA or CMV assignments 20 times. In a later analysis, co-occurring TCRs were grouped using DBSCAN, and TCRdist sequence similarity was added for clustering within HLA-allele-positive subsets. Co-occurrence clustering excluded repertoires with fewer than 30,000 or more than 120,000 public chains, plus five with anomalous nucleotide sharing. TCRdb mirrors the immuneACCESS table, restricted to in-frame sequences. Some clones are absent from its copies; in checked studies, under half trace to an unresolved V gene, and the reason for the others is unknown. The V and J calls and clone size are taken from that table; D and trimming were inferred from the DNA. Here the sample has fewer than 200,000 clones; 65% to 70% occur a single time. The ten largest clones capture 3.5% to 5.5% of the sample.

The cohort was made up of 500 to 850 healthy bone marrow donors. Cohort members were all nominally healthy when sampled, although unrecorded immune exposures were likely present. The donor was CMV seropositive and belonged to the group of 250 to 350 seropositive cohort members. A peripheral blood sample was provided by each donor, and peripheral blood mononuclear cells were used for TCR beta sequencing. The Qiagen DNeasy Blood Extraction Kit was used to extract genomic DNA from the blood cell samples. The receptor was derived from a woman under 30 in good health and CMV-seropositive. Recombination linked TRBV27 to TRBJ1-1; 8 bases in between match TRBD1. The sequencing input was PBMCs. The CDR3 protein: CASSSDREGDTEAFF. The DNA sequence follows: TGTGCCAGCAGTTCGGACAGGGAAGGAGACACTGAAGCTTTCTTT.